The sequence of this TCR beta chain was determined in a study of T cells in Graves' hyperthyroidism and ophthalmopathy (dated by TCRdb to between 2018 and 2021). Context from the whole study: Peripheral blood was sampled at the time of initial diagnosis, prior to any treatment. Once sampling was done, hyperthyroidism patients were given methimazole at a starting dose of 30 mg daily, whereas ophthalmopathy patients were given high-dose intravenous methylprednisolone. TCR V-J signatures able to tell the groups apart were searched for in a discovery cohort of 90 to 100 patients, of whom more than 40 had Graves' ophthalmopathy and 55 to 65 had stable Graves' hyperthyroidism. The paper reports TCR Vbeta CDR3 sequencing of approximately 140 peripheral blood samples: approximately 41 ophthalmopathy, about 75 hyperthyroidism and 17 progressor patients. For training and testing, the approximately 92 patients in the discovery cohort were randomly divided in a 7:3 ratio. In addition, the study compared T-cell repertoires in thyroid tissue and in blood from several Graves' hyperthyroidism patients. Prospective prediction of ophthalmopathy was tested in an independent validation cohort consisting of fewer than 20 hyperthyroidism patients and more than 15 patients who later progressed to ophthalmopathy. The full study reports these points: Most expanded thyroid clonotypes (frequency above 0.001) were also detected in blood, a finding suggesting that blood repertoires may reflect thyroid immune responses. Sample size was not statistically predetermined, and investigators were not blinded to group allocation. In cross-validation, a model built on a 13 V-J signature told ophthalmopathy apart from stable hyperthyroidism with under 90% sensitivity and around 81% specificity, and in testing the same model reached 80%/75%. In validation, progression to ophthalmopathy was predicted by the model with more than 65% sensitivity and roughly 76% specificity, a median of roughly six months before onset.

The TCR beta CDR3 regions were amplified from RNA transcripts. The TCR CDR3 was subjected to a first round of RT-PCR using the HTBI primer set and the Qiagen OneStep RT-PCR kit. Libraries were constructed in a second round of multiplex PCR, after which size selection and purification were performed. The libraries were sequenced on an Illumina HiSeq2000 using paired-end 100 bp reads. The paper's data handling went like this. SOAPnuke was used to process the raw data, throwing out any read that contained adapters or uncalled bases, had a mean Phred below 15, or lacked an exact constant-primer or identifier match. High-quality paired reads were merged with COPE v1.2.5, and unique nucleotide sequences were defined as clonotypes. Clonotypes were aligned to IMGT TRBV, TRBD and TRBJ reference segments using MiTCR v1.1. Only V-J combinations with frequency above 0.0001, covering approximately 99% of repertoires, were analysed. A TCS score was defined as the ratio between F50 (clonal expansion) and ExV (chaos), using BLOSUM62-based TCRdist between CDR3 peptides within each V-J. Welch's t-statistics and random forest reduced roughly 530 V-J features to 10 to 15, which were used in a naive Bayes classifier (R e1071). TCRdb reanalyzed the raw reads on its own, using fastp at Q25 for trimming and MiXCR for clone calling, and kept in-frame beta chains. Identical CDR3 proteins give one entry, which carries the most common genes and DNA. TCRdb's processing, not the study's, gives the V and J calls here. This sample holds around 530,000 distinct CDR3 sequences; about a sixth were observed only once. The top ten clones comprise approximately 16% of the sample.

Ophthalmopathy patients had moderately to severely active disease, with a Clinical Activity Score of 3 or more, a NOSPECS grade of 4 or more, and a disease duration of less than 3 months. Patients with uncontrolled infections, other autoimmune diseases, pregnancy or lactation were excluded. Diagnoses were based on clinical symptoms, serum thyroxine and TRAb, thyroid ultrasound and orbital computed tomography. PBMCs were separated from 10 ml of fresh peripheral blood using Ficoll-Paque density gradient centrifugation. Total RNA was extracted with Trizol reagent, and quality was checked on an Agilent 2100 Bioanalyzer. Details on this clonotype: This receptor's antigen is unknown. No base-level quality is on record; no much larger clone is a single base apart.

Taken from the germline V gene, the CDR1 and CDR2 loops are MDHEN and SYDVKM. At the junction V is shortened by 6 bases and J by 0 bases, with 17 bases in between. Reading from cysteine to phenylalanine, the CDR3 counts 16 amino acids. The entry retains the CDR3 DNA only, 48 bases that are in frame from base 1. This chain is built from TRBV28 and TRBJ1-1; the best D guess is TRBD1, with 6 bases matching. The TCR originated in a woman between 18 and 29 years old with Graves' ophthalmopathy. The sequencing input was blood. The nucleotide sequence is TGTGCCAGCAGGATAATCGGAGGACAGCTGAACACTGAAGCTTTCTTT. Translated, this gives CASRIIGGQLNTEAFF.